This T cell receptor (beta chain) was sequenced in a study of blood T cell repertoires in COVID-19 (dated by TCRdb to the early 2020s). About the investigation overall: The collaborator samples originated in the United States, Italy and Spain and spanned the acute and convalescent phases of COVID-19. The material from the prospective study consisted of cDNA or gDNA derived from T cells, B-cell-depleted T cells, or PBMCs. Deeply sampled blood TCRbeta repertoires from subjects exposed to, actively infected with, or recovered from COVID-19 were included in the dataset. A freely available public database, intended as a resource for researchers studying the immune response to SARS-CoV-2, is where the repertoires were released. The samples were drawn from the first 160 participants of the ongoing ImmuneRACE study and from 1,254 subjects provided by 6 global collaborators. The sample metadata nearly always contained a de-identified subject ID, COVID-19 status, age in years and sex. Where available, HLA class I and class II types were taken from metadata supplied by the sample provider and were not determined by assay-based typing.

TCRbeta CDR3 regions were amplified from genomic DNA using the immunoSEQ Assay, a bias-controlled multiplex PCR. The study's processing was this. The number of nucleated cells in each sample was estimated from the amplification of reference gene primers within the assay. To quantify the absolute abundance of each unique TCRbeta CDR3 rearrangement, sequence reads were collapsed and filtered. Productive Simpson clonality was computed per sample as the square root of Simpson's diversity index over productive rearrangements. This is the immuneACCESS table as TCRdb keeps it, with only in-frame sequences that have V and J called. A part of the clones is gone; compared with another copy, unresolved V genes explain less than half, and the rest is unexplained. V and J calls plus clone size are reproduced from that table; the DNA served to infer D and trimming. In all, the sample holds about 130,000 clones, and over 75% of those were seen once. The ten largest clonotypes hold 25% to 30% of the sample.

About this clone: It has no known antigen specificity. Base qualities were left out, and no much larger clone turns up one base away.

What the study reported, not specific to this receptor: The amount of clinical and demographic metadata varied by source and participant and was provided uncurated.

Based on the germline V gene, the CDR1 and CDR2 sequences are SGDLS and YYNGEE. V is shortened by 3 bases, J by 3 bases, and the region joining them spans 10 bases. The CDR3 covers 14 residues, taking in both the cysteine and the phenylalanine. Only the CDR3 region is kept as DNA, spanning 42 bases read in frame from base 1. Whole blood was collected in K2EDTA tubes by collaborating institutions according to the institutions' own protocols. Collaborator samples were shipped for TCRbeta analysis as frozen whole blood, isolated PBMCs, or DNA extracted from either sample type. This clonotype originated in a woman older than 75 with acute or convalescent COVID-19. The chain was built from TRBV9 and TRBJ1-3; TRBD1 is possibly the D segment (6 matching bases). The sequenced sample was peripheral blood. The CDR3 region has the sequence CASSGGQFGNTIYF. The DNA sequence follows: TGTGCCAGCAGCGGAGGACAGTTTGGAAACACCATATATTTT.